The rows below give T cell receptor beta chains drawn from one sample of a study of Ad26.COV2.S vaccination and SARS-CoV-2 variants. The assay was immunoSEQ multiplex PCR, and TCRdb's table has in-frame clones only and misses some. The sample includes 300,000 to 400,000 clones, roughly 90% of them seen just once. The sequences come from peripheral blood, collected in a trial of Ad26.COV2.S vaccine versus placebo. The source of these receptors is a person between 18 and 65 years old who received the Ad26.COV2.S COVID-19 vaccine or a placebo. The CDR3 runs from the conserved cysteine through the conserved F or W.

V gene	J gene	CDR3 protein
TRBV5-4	TRBJ2-7	CASSRWGNYEQYF
TRBV28	TRBJ2-1	CASSPTLLLGYNEQFF
TRBV3-1/TRBV3-2	TRBJ2-3	CASSPFLMADAQYF
TRBV10-1	TRBJ1-1	CASSDGFSSNTEAFF
TRBV11-3	TRBJ1-5	CASSFGDRDQPQHF
TRBV7-8	TRBJ2-5	CASSLSLQETQYF
TRBV18	TRBJ2-5	CASSPQGGAETQYF
TRBV10-1	TRBJ1-5	CASNPRDTRNQPQHF
TRBV30	TRBJ1-1	CAWIQGREAFF
TRBV5-1	TRBJ2-3	CASSLGDRGLRGDTQYF
TRBV7-9	TRBJ2-3	CASSSRTTSTDTQYF
TRBV10-1	TRBJ2-7	CASAPGHLYEQYF
TRBV19	TRBJ1-6	CASSISQANNSPLHF
TRBV4-2	TRBJ1-4	CASSPQDRVPGEKLFF
TRBV3-1/TRBV3-2	TRBJ2-3	CASSQGTSGTDTQYF
TRBV30	TRBJ1-4	CAWSVDRGNEKLFF
TRBV7-6	TRBJ2-1	CASSLGQGEGEQFF
TRBV5-1	TRBJ2-2	CASSSSSGSGGELFF
TRBV7-9	TRBJ2-1	CASSGGDNEQFF
TRBV24-1	TRBJ1-6	CATSNIPGLNNSPLHF
TRBV21-1	TRBJ2-7	CASFSRGNLSDEQYF
TRBV4-3	TRBJ1-3	CASSQGAGAGNTIYF
TRBV5-1	TRBJ2-1	CASSLGSGGSYNEQFF
TRBV7-2	TRBJ2-3	CASSWKRSTDTQYF
TRBV10-3	TRBJ2-2	CAISDRGTGELFF
TRBV11-1	TRBJ2-1	CASSGRTGRAYNEQFF
TRBV2	TRBJ2-3	CASSERLGGTDTQYF